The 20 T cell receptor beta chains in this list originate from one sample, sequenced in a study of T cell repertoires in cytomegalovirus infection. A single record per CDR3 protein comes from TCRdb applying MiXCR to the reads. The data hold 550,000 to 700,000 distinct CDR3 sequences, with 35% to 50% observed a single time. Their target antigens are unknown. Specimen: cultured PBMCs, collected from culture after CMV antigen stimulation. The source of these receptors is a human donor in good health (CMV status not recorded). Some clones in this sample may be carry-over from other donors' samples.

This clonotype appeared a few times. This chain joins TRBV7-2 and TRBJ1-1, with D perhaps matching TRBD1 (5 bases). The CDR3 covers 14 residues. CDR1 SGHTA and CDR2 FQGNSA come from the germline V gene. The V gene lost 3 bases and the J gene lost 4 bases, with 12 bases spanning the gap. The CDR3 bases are TGTGCCAGCAGCTTTGAGCGGGGGAGCACTGAAGCTTTCTTT. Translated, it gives CASSFERGSTEAFF. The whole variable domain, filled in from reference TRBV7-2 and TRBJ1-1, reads GAGVSQSPSNKVTEKGKDVELRCDPISGHTALYWYRQSLGQGLEFLIYFQGNSAPDKSGLPSDRFSAERTGGSVSTLTIQRTQQEDSAVYLCASSFERGSTEAFFGQGTRLTVV.

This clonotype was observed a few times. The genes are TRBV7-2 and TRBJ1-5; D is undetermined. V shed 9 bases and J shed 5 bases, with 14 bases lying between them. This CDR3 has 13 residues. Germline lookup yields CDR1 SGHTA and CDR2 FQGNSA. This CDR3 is CASSSEQDQPQHF. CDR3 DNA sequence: TGTGCCAGTTCGAGCGAGCAGGATCAGCCCCAGCATTTT.

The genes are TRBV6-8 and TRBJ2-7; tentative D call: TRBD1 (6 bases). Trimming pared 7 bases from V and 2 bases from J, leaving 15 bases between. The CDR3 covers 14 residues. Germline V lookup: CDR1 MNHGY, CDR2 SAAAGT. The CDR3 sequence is CASTTGRAPYEQYF. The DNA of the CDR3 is TGTGCCAGCACCACAGGGCGGGCCCCCTACGAGCAGTACTTC.

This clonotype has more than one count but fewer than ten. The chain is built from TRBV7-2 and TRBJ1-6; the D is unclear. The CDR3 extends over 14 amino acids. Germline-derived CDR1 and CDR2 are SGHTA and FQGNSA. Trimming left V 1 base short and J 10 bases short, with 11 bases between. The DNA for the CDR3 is TGTGCCAGCAGCTTAGGAGGTGGAGGGTCACCCCTCCACTTT. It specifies CASSLGGGGSPLHF. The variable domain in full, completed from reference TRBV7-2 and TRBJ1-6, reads GAGVSQSPSNKVTEKGKDVELRCDPISGHTALYWYRQSLGQGLEFLIYFQGNSAPDKSGLPSDRFSAERTGGSVSTLTIQRTQQEDSAVYLCASSLGGGGSPLHFGNGTRLTVT.

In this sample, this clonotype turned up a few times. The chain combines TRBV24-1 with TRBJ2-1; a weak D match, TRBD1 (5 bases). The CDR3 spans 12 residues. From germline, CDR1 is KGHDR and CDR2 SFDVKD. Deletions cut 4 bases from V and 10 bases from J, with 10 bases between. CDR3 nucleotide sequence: TGTGCCACCAGTGACCCCCCAGGGGAGCAGTTCTTC. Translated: CATSDPPGEQFF.

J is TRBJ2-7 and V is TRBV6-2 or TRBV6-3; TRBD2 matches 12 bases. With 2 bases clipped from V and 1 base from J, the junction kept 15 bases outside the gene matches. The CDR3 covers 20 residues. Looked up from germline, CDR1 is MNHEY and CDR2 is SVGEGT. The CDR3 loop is CASSYRDGLAGRIASYEQYF. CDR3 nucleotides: TGTGCCAGCAGTTACCGGGACGGACTAGCGGGACGAATCGCATCCTACGAGCAGTACTTC.

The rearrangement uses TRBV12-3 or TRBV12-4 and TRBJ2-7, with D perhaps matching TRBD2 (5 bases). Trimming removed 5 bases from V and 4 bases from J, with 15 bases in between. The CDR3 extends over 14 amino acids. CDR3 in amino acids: CASSSGHARYEQYF. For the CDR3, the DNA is TGTGCCAGCAGTAGCGGCCACGCGAGGTACGAGCAGTACTTC.

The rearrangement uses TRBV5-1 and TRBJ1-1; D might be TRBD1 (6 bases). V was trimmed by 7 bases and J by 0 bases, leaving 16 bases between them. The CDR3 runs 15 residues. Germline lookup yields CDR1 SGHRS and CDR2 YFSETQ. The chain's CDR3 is CASHSTGLMNTEAFF. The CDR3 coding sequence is TGCGCCAGCCACTCGACAGGCCTCATGAACACTGAAGCTTTCTTT.

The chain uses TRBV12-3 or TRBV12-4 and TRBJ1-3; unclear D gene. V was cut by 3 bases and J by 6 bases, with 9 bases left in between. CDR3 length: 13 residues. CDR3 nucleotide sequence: TGTGCCAGCAGTTTGTTTGGTACAAACACCATATATTTT. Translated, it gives CASSLFGTNTIYF.

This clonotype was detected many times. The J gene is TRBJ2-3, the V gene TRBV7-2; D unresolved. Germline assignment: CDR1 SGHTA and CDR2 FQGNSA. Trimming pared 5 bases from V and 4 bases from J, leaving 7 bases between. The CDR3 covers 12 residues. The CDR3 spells CASSIRADTQYF. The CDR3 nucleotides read TGTGCCAGCAGCATCCGGGCAGATACGCAGTATTTT.

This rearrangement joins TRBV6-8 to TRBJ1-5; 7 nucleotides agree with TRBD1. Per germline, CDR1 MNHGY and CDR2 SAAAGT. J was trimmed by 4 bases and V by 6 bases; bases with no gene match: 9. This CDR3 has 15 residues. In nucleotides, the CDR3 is TGTGCCAGCAGACCGACAGGGCAAGCGAATCAGCCCCAGCATTTT. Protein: CASRPTGQANQPQHF.

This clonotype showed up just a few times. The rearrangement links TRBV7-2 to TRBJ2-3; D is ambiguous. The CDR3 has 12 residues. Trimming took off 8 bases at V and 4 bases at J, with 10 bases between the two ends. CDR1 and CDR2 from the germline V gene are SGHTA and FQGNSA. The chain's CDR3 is CASLLPADTQYF. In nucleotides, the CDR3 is TGTGCCAGCCTACTACCCGCAGATACGCAGTATTTT.

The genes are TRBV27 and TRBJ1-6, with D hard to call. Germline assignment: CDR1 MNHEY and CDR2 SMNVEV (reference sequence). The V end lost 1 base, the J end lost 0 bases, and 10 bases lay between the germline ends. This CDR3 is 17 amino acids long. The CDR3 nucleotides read TGTGCCAGCAGTTTATTGGCGATGGGCTCCTATAATTCACCCCTCCACTTT. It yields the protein CASSLLAMGSYNSPLHF.

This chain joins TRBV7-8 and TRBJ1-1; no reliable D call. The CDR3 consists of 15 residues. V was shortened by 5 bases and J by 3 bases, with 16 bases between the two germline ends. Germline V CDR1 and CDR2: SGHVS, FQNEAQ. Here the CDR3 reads CASSLIRTGDTEAFF. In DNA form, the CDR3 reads TGTGCCAGCAGCCTCATTCGGACCGGGGACACTGAAGCTTTCTTT.

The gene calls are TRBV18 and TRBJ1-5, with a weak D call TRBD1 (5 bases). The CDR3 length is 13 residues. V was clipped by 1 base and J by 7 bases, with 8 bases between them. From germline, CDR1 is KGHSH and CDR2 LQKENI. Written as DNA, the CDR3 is TGTGCCAGCTCACCACAGGGGCAGCAGCCCCAGCATTTT. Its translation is CASSPQGQQPQHF.

CDR3 bases: TGTGCCAGCTCATATATTGCATCTTCCCTCCTCGAGCAGTACTTC. It is translated as CASSYIASSLLEQYF. This chain connects TRBV18 to TRBJ2-7; no clear D gene. Germline loops: CDR1 KGHSH, CDR2 LQKENI. Deletions cut 5 bases from V and 6 bases from J, with 20 bases between. The length of the CDR3 is 15 residues. Variable domain in full (rest from reference TRBV18 and TRBJ2-7): NAGVMQNPRHLVRRRGQEARLRCSPMKGHSHVYWYRQLPEEGLKFMVYLQKENIIDESGMPKERFSAEFPKEGPSILRIQQVVRGDSAAYFCASSYIASSLLEQYFGPGTRLTVT.

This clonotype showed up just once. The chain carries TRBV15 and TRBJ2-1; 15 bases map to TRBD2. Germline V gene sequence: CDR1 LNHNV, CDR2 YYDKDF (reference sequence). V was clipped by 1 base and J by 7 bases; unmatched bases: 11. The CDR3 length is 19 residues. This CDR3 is CATSRVGLAGGLSRNEQFF. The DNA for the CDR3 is TGTGCCACCAGCAGAGTGGGACTAGCGGGGGGCCTTTCTAGGAATGAGCAGTTCTTC.

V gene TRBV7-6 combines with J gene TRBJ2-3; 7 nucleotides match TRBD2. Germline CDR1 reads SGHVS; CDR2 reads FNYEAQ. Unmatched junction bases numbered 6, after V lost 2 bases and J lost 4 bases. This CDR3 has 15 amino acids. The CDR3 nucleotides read TGTGCCAGCAGCTTACGGGGGGATGCCTCAGATACGCAGTATTTT. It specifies CASSLRGDASDTQYF.

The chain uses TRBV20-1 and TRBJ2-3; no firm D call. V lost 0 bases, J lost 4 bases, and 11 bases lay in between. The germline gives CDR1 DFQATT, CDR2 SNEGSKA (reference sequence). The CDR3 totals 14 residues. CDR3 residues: CSARDFGAPDTQYF. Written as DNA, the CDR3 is TGCAGTGCTAGAGATTTCGGCGCGCCAGATACGCAGTATTTT.

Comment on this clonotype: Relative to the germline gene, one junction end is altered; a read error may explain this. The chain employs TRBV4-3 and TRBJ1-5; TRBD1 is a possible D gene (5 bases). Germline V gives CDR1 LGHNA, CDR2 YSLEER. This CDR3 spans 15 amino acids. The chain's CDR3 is CASSQDLEGNRPQHF. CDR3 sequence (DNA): TGCGCCAGCAGCCAAGATTTAGAGGGGAATCGGCCCCAGCATTTT.